A single sample is the source of the 14 T cell receptor beta chains below, sequenced in a study of shared clonotypes between healthy human individuals. This table comes from immunoSEQ multiplex PCR, and its TCRdb copy is limited to in-frame clones, with some not included. Seen here are about 2,100,000 clones, under 95% observed once, and the top ten hold 1.7%. Naive CD8 cells lacked CD45RO and underwent positive selection for CCR7, leaving out terminally differentiated effector memory CD45RA+ cells. The sequenced material came from naive CD8+ T cells from PBMCs. The receptor source for this set is a man aged 18-30 years in good health. Some clones in this sample may be carry-over from other donors' samples.

The chain uses TRBV6-1 and TRBJ2-7, with 8 bases that match TRBD1. Trimming at V came to 2 bases and at J to 2 bases, leaving 5 bases not matched to a gene. CDR3 length: 15 residues. Germline V gives CDR1 MNHNS, CDR2 SASEGT. The CDR3 spells CASSESTGEPYEQYF. In DNA, the CDR3 is TGTGCCAGCAGTGAATCGACAGGGGAACCCTACGAGCAGTACTTC.

CDR3: CASSIGTGVRSYTF. CDR3 DNA sequence: TGTGCCAGTAGTATCGGGACAGGGGTGAGGTCCTACACCTTC. V and J are TRBV19 and TRBJ1-2; 10 bases map to TRBD1. The CDR3 contains 14 residues. Trimming removed 3 bases from V and 10 bases from J; junction bases left unmatched: 8. CDR1 LNHDA and CDR2 SQIVND come from the germline V gene (reference sequence).

The J gene is TRBJ2-1, the V gene TRBV4-1, with D possibly being TRBD2 (5 bases). This CDR3 is built from 15 residues. Germline lookup yields CDR1 MGHRA and CDR2 YSYEKL. Trimming pared 7 bases from V and 0 bases from J, leaving 13 bases between. CDR3: CASNNRGSSYNEQFF. CDR3 nucleotide sequence: TGCGCCAGCAACAACCGGGGTAGCTCCTACAATGAGCAGTTCTTC.

Turning to this clone: At one end the junction does not follow the germline gene, possibly because of a read error. V gene TRBV5-1 combines with J gene TRBJ1-1, with D unresolved. CDR1 and CDR2 from the germline V gene are SGHRS and YFSETQ. CDR3 length: 12 amino acids. The CDR3 reads CASNLKGTEAFF. CDR3 coding DNA: TGCGCCAGCAACTTGAAGGGAACTGAAGCTTTCTTT.

The chain employs TRBV4-3 and TRBJ2-3; 7 nucleotides agree with TRBD1. This CDR3 is 18 amino acids long. Germline V lookup: CDR1 LGHNA, CDR2 YSLEER. The J segment lost 6 bases and the V segment lost 0 bases, leaving 15 bases of the junction unmatched. CDR3 nucleotide sequence: TGCGCCAGCAGCCAAGAGTACTGGGACAGTAGCTTTGGGGATACGCAGTATTTT. This encodes CASSQEYWDSSFGDTQYF.

The DNA for the CDR3 is TGTGCCAGCAGCCCCCCAAGGGGGCGCCGAGGAGGTGAAAAACTGTTTTTT. This encodes CASSPPRGRRGGEKLFF. The chain is built from TRBV11-2 and TRBJ1-4; TRBD1 agrees at 7 bases. Germline lookup yields CDR1 SGHAT and CDR2 FQNNGV. V lost 5 bases to trimming and J lost 7 bases; unmatched junction nucleotides: 16. The CDR3 is 17 amino acids.

This sequence joins TRBV6-4 and TRBJ2-7, with D possibly TRBD1 on 5 matching bases. Germline CDR1 is MRHNA and CDR2 is SNTAGT. The CDR3 loop spans 11 amino acids. Trimming shortened V by 5 bases and J by 7 bases, and 9 bases separated the two germline ends. CDR3 in DNA: TGTGCCAGCAGTAAAAGGGGTGAGCAGTACTTC. Translation gives CASSKRGEQYF.

The CDR3 nucleotides are TGTGCCAGCAGCCCTGCCTTGGGGGACAGGGGTCCAGATACGCAGTATTTT. It is translated as CASSPALGDRGPDTQYF. The chain is built from TRBV27 and TRBJ2-3; 10 nucleotides align to TRBD1. Trimming took 6 bases from V and 4 from J; bases not matched to a gene: 13. This CDR3 has 17 residues. CDR1 is MNHEY and CDR2 is SMNVEV in the germline V gene (reference sequence).

The CDR3 nucleotides are TGTGCCAGCAGCGCCCACGCTAGCGGGAGACACAATGAGCAGTTCTTC. Amino acids: CASSAHASGRHNEQFF. This chain joins TRBV13 and TRBJ2-1, with TRBD2 matching 10 bases. CDR1 PRHDT and CDR2 FYEKMQ come from the germline V gene (reference sequence). V lost 5 bases, J lost 5 bases, and 9 bases stayed unmatched. This CDR3 contains 16 residues.

The rearrangement joins TRBV5-1 to TRBJ2-3; 11 bases align to TRBD2. Looked up from germline, CDR1 is SGHRS and CDR2 is YFSETQ. The CDR3 length is 16 residues. The J segment lost 4 bases and the V segment lost 4 bases, leaving 8 bases of the junction unmatched. This CDR3 is CASSLLAGEVADTQYF. CDR3 DNA: TGCGCCAGCAGCCTACTAGCGGGAGAGGTGGCAGATACGCAGTATTTT.

The chain joins TRBV5-4 to TRBJ2-1, with 14 positions matching TRBD2. The J segment lost 4 bases and the V segment lost 6 bases, leaving 12 bases of the junction unmatched. The CDR3 totals 18 residues. The germline CDR1 and CDR2 sequences are SGHNT and YYREEE (reference sequence). CDR3 sequence: CASMTGTSGSLPYNEQFF. The CDR3 DNA is TGTGCCAGCATGACCGGGACTAGCGGGAGTTTACCGTACAATGAGCAGTTCTTC.

The V gene is TRBV4-3, the J gene TRBJ2-5; a weak D match, TRBD1 (6 bases). The CDR3 is made up of 15 amino acids. Germline CDR1 is LGHNA and CDR2 is YSLEER. The V end lost 4 bases, the J end lost 1 base, and 13 bases lay between the germline ends. For the CDR3, the DNA is TGCGCCAGCAGCCGCCGGGACAAAATCCAAGAGACCCAGTACTTC. Amino acids: CASSRRDKIQETQYF.

The chain combines TRBV5-5 with TRBJ2-7, with 7 positions matching TRBD2. The CDR3 contains 17 residues. Per the germline V gene, CDR1 is SGHKS and CDR2 is YYEKEE (reference sequence). The V segment lost 0 bases and the J segment 2 bases; nucleotides outside the gene matches: 11. The CDR3 loop reads CASSLAPPGGSAYEQYF. DNA for the CDR3: TGTGCCAGCAGCTTGGCCCCCCCTGGCGGGAGCGCCTACGAGCAGTACTTC. The full variable domain, rest sourced from reference TRBV5-5 and TRBJ2-7, is DAGVTQSPTHLIKTRGQQVTLRCSPISGHKSVSWYQQVLGQGPQFIFQYYEKEERGRGNFPDRFSARQFPNYSSELNVNALLLGDSALYLCASSLAPPGGSAYEQYFGPGTRLTVT.

The chain combines TRBV9 with TRBJ2-7; D is possibly TRBD1 or TRBD2 (5 bases each). The CDR3 has 16 amino acids. V was clipped by 3 bases and J by 4 bases, with 20 bases between them. Germline V CDR1 and CDR2: SGDLS, YYNGEE. CDR3 sequence (DNA): TGTGCCAGCAGCGCGCGGGCCGGGACGGCTGATTACGAGCAGTACTTC. It encodes CASSARAGTADYEQYF.